Below, one T cell receptor (beta chain) is given with its context. Participants spanned ages about 18 to 90 years and resided in 20 to 25 US areas. This sample stems from a study of blood T cell repertoires in COVID-19. On the study more broadly: Acute and convalescent COVID-19 specimens originated in the United States, Italy and Spain.

TCRdb keeps only in-frame clones here, not all; method: immunoSEQ multiplex PCR. The sample gives 200,000 to 250,000 clones, roughly 87% of which show up once; 11% is in the top ten. The V segment lost 5 bases and the J segment 3 bases; nucleotides outside the gene matches: 6. Germline lookup yields CDR1 KGHSH and CDR2 LQKENI. The CDR3 extends over 15 amino acids. This sequence was found in a young man who had recovered from COVID-19. The sample consisted of PBMCs or T cells enriched from blood (not recorded which). The chain is built from TRBV18 and TRBJ2-1; 8 bases are a match to TRBD2. DNA for the CDR3: TGTGCCAGCTCAGAGTACGGGAGGGTCTACAATGAGCAGTTCTTC. Translated, it gives CASSEYGRVYNEQFF. Full variable domain (rest looked up from reference TRBV18 and TRBJ2-1): NAGVMQNPRHLVRRRGQEARLRCSPMKGHSHVYWYRQLPEEGLKFMVYLQKENIIDESGMPKERFSAEFPKEGPSILRIQQVVRGDSAAYFCASSEYGRVYNEQFFGPGTRLTVL.